The T cell receptor (beta chain) under discussion was sequenced for a study of T cell responses to AZD1222 COVID-19 vaccine. TCRdb's table, derived via immunoSEQ multiplex PCR, lists solely in-frame clones and lacks some. The data contain about 110,000 clones, about 87% of them singletons. Notes on the study in general: Baseline seropositivity occurred in only a handful of AZD1222 recipients. Donors were mostly white British, more females; clonal diversity possibly underestimated. The CD4 TCRs associated with vaccination extended across spike and predominated at 160-218 and 743-854.

In this sample, this clone turned up a few times. Antigen: not known. CDR3 length equals 14 residues. Germline V lookup: CDR1 MNHEY, CDR2 SVGAGI. The V end was cut by 6 bases, the J end by 2 bases, with 13 bases between. The source is an adult in good health. This sample comprised peripheral blood, obtained on day 0 of AZD1222 vaccination. The V call is TRBV6-5, the J call TRBJ1-2, with a possible D match to TRBD1 (5 bases). The CDR3 reads CASSKGDRNYGYTF. The DNA for the CDR3 is TGTGCCAGCAGCAAAGGGGATAGGAACTATGGCTACACCTTC.